These 6 T cell receptor beta chains came from one sample sequenced in a study of T cells after yellow fever vaccination. TCRdb ran MiXCR on the 5' RACE reads and lists one entry per CDR3 protein. The sample shows 300,000 to 350,000 distinct CDR3 sequences, 4% to 5.5% of them seen only once. Specimen: PBMCs, collected 15 days after the yellow fever booster vaccination. The receptors originated from a man aged 18 to 29 who received the YFV17D yellow fever vaccine.

This chain links TRBV4-3 with TRBJ1-2; D perhaps matches TRBD1 (5 bases). Germline V gene sequence: CDR1 LGHNA, CDR2 YSLEER. With 0 bases removed from V and 5 bases from J, the gap between germline ends came to 13 bases. The length of the CDR3 is 15 residues. The CDR3 reads CASSQELVGVYGYTF. The CDR3 DNA is TGCGCCAGCAGCCAAGAGCTCGTGGGGGTATATGGCTACACCTTC.

In this sample, this clonotype turned up a few times. This chain links TRBV6-5 with TRBJ2-1, with 11 positions matching TRBD2. Trimming removed 7 bases from V and 12 bases from J; junction bases left unmatched: 20. The CDR3 loop spans 17 amino acids. Germline V lookup: CDR1 MNHEY, CDR2 SVGAGI. The CDR3 nucleotides are TGTGCCAGCACGGCGACCACCGGGACTAGCGGTCTTAGTCGGCAGTTCTTC. Protein product: CASTATTGTSGLSRQFF.

This clonotype was detected many times. The chain recombines TRBV5-1 with TRBJ1-2, with 8 positions matching TRBD1. The CDR3 is made up of 15 amino acids. With V trimmed by 3 bases and J by 2 bases, 6 bases remained unmatched. Germline CDR1 reads SGHRS; CDR2 reads YFSETQ. In nucleotides, the CDR3 is TGCGCCAGCAGCTGGAAGGGACAGGAAAACTATGGCTACACCTTC. This translates into CASSWKGQENYGYTF.

This clonotype appeared many times. V is TRBV6-5 and J is TRBJ2-1; D might be TRBD1 (5 bases). The length of the CDR3 is 18 residues. CDR1 MNHEY and CDR2 SVGAGI come from the germline V gene. The V and J ends lost 6 bases and 3 bases respectively, with 24 bases between them. Here the CDR3 reads CASSSMHPDTEYYNEQFF. In DNA, the CDR3 is TGTGCCAGCAGCTCCATGCACCCGGACACGGAGTACTACAATGAGCAGTTCTTC.

This clonotype has at least ten counts. The J gene is TRBJ2-2, the V gene TRBV7-2; D gene uncertain. Germline V gene lookup returns CDR1 SGHTA and CDR2 FQGNSA. Deletions cut 1 base from V and 1 base from J, with 4 bases between. The CDR3 is 14 amino acids. The CDR3 bases are TGTGCCAGCAGCTTAGTCTTGAACACCGGGGAGCTGTTTTTT. As protein: CASSLVLNTGELFF. The entire variable domain, with the rest obtained from reference TRBV7-2 and TRBJ2-2, is as follows: GAGVSQSPSNKVTEKGKDVELRCDPISGHTALYWYRQSLGQGLEFLIYFQGNSAPDKSGLPSDRFSAERTGGSVSTLTIQRTQQEDSAVYLCASSLVLNTGELFFGEGSRLTVL.

This clonotype was counted at least ten times. This chain joins TRBV5-1 and TRBJ2-5; 7 bases agree with TRBD1. Germline CDR1 is SGHRS and CDR2 is YFSETQ. This CDR3 is built from 15 residues. V dropped 5 bases and J dropped 3; count of bases not matched to a gene: 10. DNA for the CDR3: TGCGCCAGCAGTCCGACAGGGCGAGGGGAAGAGACCCAGTACTTC. Translation gives CASSPTGRGEETQYF.